These 27 T cell receptor beta chains were sequenced from one sample in a study of radiation and T cells in renal cell carcinoma. Method: immunoSEQ multiplex PCR; TCRdb's copy keeps in-frame clones and lacks some. The sample yields 130,000 or so clones, around four fifths seen once. Described time point: baseline pretreatment blood. Treatment given: 15 Gy SBRT to primary tumor, nephrectomy 4 weeks later. Specimen: blood, collected from a patient whose treatment included radiotherapy and nephrectomy. These TCRs come from a woman aged 45 to 65 with renal cell carcinoma.

The V and J genes are TRBV10-3 and TRBJ2-5; D is unresolved. Germline V lookup: CDR1 ENHRY, CDR2 SYGVKD. This CDR3 has 15 amino acids. V was clipped by 0 bases and J by 9 bases, with 17 bases between them. The CDR3 region has the DNA TGTGCCATCAGTGAGTCGAATTTATTAGGGCAGGCCCAGTACTTC. Protein sequence: CAISESNLLGQAQYF.

The chain links TRBV14 to TRBJ2-7; D might be TRBD1 or TRBD2, each matching 5 bases. The CDR3 length is 11 residues. V was pared by 4 bases and J by 9 bases, with 10 bases between. Germline-derived CDR1 and CDR2 are SGHDN and FVKESK. CDR3 protein: CASSLQGRQYF. The CDR3 DNA reads TGTGCCAGCAGCCTTCAGGGACGGCAGTACTTC.

The rearrangement uses TRBV5-1 and TRBJ2-7; D remains ambiguous. The CDR3 spans 11 residues. Germline CDR1 reads SGHRS; CDR2 reads YFSETQ. Trimming stripped 5 bases from V and 9 bases from J, with 12 bases between. The CDR3, as DNA: TGCGCCAGCAGTTCAGACGGTTGGCAGTACTTC. Its translation: CASSSDGWQYF.

The sample holds one count of this clone. The chain employs TRBV9 and TRBJ2-7; TRBD2 matches 8 bases. The CDR3 loop spans 14 amino acids. J gave up 4 bases and V 5 bases, and 8 bases lay outside the gene matches. Germline CDR1 reads SGDLS; CDR2 reads YYNGEE. The CDR3 loop reads CASSYGRAGYEQYF. The CDR3 DNA sequence: TGTGCCAGCAGTTACGGGAGGGCGGGTTACGAGCAGTACTTC.

This rearrangement joins TRBV12-5 to TRBJ1-3; D remains ambiguous. Germline lookup yields CDR1 LGHNT and CDR2 FRNRAP. V was clipped by 1 base and J by 9 bases, with 10 bases between them. The CDR3 length is 13 residues. CDR3: CASGLAGVGTIYF. The CDR3 DNA reads as TGTGCTAGTGGTTTGGCAGGAGTTGGCACCATATATTTT. Drawing the rest from reference TRBV12-5 and TRBJ1-3, the complete variable domain is DARVTQTPRHKVTEMGQEVTMRCQPILGHNTVFWYRQTMMQGLELLAYFRNRAPLDDSGMPKDRFSAEMPDATLATLKIQPSEPRDSAVYFCASGLAGVGTIYFGEGSWLTVV.

The chain uses TRBV6-1 and TRBJ1-5; 8 bases are a match to TRBD1. With V trimmed by 0 bases and J by 5 bases, 6 bases remained unmatched. The CDR3 is made up of 16 amino acids. CDR1 and CDR2 from the germline V gene are MNHNS and SASEGT. The DNA of the CDR3 is TGTGCCAGCAGTGAAGCGAGGACAGGGTCCCATCAGCCCCAGCATTTT. Translation: CASSEARTGSHQPQHF.

V and J are TRBV29-1 and TRBJ1-4; D perhaps matches TRBD1 (5 bases). Germline CDR1 reads SQVTM; CDR2 reads ANQGSEA. V lost 4 bases to trimming and J lost 5 bases, with 8 bases between them. This CDR3 comprises 12 residues. CDR3 sequence (DNA): TGCAGCGTTGTGACAGCGAATGAAAAACTGTTTTTT. Translation gives CSVVTANEKLFF.

The chain uses TRBV7-8 and TRBJ1-1; D not resolved. Germline V CDR1 and CDR2: SGHVS, FQNEAQ. The CDR3 covers 14 residues. Trimming stripped 5 bases from V and 0 bases from J, with 10 bases between. For the CDR3, the DNA is TGTGCCAGCAGCCTTTTACCCGTGAACACTGAAGCTTTCTTT. Its protein product is CASSLLPVNTEAFF.

J is TRBJ2-7 and V is TRBV27; D uncertain. The CDR3 is 11 residues long. The germline gives CDR1 MNHEY, CDR2 SMNVEV (reference sequence). Trimming removed 8 bases at V and 3 bases at J, with 8 bases between. CDR3 bases: TGTGCCAGCGGGAAGGGCTACGAGCAGTACTTC. It specifies CASGKGYEQYF.

The chain is built from TRBV11-2 and TRBJ1-3; 7 bases match TRBD1. CDR1 and CDR2 from the germline V gene are SGHAT and FQNNGV. The J segment lost 0 bases and the V segment lost 5 bases, leaving 4 bases of the junction unmatched. The CDR3 extends over 15 amino acids. CDR3 coding DNA: TGTGCCAGCAGCACCTACAGGGGCTCTGGAAACACCATATATTTT. It is translated as CASSTYRGSGNTIYF.

V and J are TRBV9 and TRBJ2-3; D is perhaps TRBD1 (5 bases). Per germline, CDR1 SGDLS and CDR2 YYNGEE. This CDR3 contains 14 residues. V was cut by 0 bases and J by 3 bases, with 8 bases left in between. CDR3 region: CASSVVDTTDTQYF. For the CDR3, the DNA is TGTGCCAGCAGCGTAGTGGACACAACAGATACGCAGTATTTT.

The chain employs TRBV7-2 and TRBJ2-5; D is ambiguous. Germline values: CDR1 SGHTA, CDR2 FQGNSA. The germline V and J ends were trimmed by 4 bases and 5 bases, with 11 bases remaining between them. The CDR3 runs to 13 residues. In DNA, the CDR3 is TGTGCCAGCAGCTCCCAGGTGATCGAGACCCAGTACTTC. Residues: CASSSQVIETQYF.

This clone has more than one count but fewer than ten. The rearrangement uses TRBV12-5 and TRBJ1-1, with D tentatively TRBD1 (6 bases). The CDR3 has 14 amino acids. Trimming cost V 3 bases and J 0 bases, with 8 bases left between them. From germline, CDR1 is LGHNT and CDR2 FRNRAP. CDR3 nucleotide sequence: TGTGCTAGTGGTTTTGGGACACTGAACACTGAAGCTTTCTTT. Amino acids: CASGFGTLNTEAFF. The whole variable domain, remainder taken from reference TRBV12-5 and TRBJ1-1, is DARVTQTPRHKVTEMGQEVTMRCQPILGHNTVFWYRQTMMQGLELLAYFRNRAPLDDSGMPKDRFSAEMPDATLATLKIQPSEPRDSAVYFCASGFGTLNTEAFFGQGTRLTVV.

The V and J genes are TRBV28 and TRBJ2-7; weak D call: TRBD1 (5 bases). Germline V gene sequence: CDR1 MDHEN, CDR2 SYDVKM. The CDR3 has 12 residues. The V and J ends lost 7 bases and 3 bases respectively, with 10 bases between them. The CDR3 sequence is CASKQDVYEQYF. The CDR3, as DNA: TGTGCCAGCAAACAGGACGTCTACGAGCAGTACTTC.

This clone came up a few times. The chain employs TRBV30 and TRBJ1-6, with D tentatively TRBD1 (6 bases). Germline values: CDR1 GTSNPN, CDR2 SVGIG (reference sequence). Trimming shortened V by 2 bases and J by 9 bases, and 14 bases separated the two germline ends. CDR3 length: 14 amino acids. CDR3 in DNA: TGTGCCTGGAGTAGGCCCGGGGGCGGTTCACCCCTCCACTTT. Protein sequence: CAWSRPGGGSPLHF.

This sequence joins TRBV5-4 and TRBJ2-7; D uncertain. CDR1 is SGHNT and CDR2 is YYREEE in the germline V gene (reference sequence). V was trimmed by 0 bases and J by 7 bases, leaving 11 bases between them. This CDR3 comprises 13 residues. For the CDR3, the DNA is TGTGCCAGCAGCTTGGGACCTCCCGGGGAGCAGTACTTC. Residues: CASSLGPPGEQYF.

This sequence joins TRBV20-1 and TRBJ2-1, with D tentatively TRBD2 (5 bases). Trimming removed 2 bases from V and 9 bases from J, with 8 bases in between. The CDR3 contains 11 residues. CDR1 and CDR2 from the germline V gene are DFQATT and SNEGSKA (reference sequence). CDR3 sequence reads: CSARYGVEQFF. The DNA for the CDR3 is TGCAGTGCTAGATACGGGGTTGAGCAGTTCTTC.

The genes are TRBV28 and TRBJ1-2; 7 bases are shared with TRBD1. The V gene's germline CDR1 is MDHEN and CDR2 SYDVKM. The CDR3 has 14 residues. J lost 4 bases, V lost 2 bases, and 4 bases had no gene match. In DNA form, the CDR3 reads TGTGCCAGCAGTTTAGGGTCAGGGGGCTATGGCTACACCTTC. Translation gives CASSLGSGGYGYTF.

The chain joins TRBV19 to TRBJ2-5; D is uncertain. The CDR3 is 14 amino acids. Trimming pared 3 bases from V and 3 bases from J, leaving 11 bases between. Per the germline V gene, CDR1 is LNHDA and CDR2 is SQIVND (reference sequence). The DNA for the CDR3 is TGTGCCAGTAGTATGTCCCGGATAGAAGAGACCCAGTACTTC. It specifies CASSMSRIEETQYF.

This chain links TRBV20-1 with TRBJ1-2, with D perhaps matching TRBD1 (6 bases). V lost 5 bases to trimming and J lost 9 bases, with 10 bases between them. Germline CDR1 and CDR2: DFQATT and SNEGSKA (reference sequence). The CDR3 is 10 amino acids. The DNA for the CDR3 is TGCAGTGCTTTTACAGGGAGCTACACCTTC. It yields the protein CSAFTGSYTF.

V usage is TRBV5-1 and J usage is TRBJ2-3; a possible D gene is TRBD1 (6 bases). The CDR3 has 11 amino acids. V was trimmed by 9 bases and J by 4 bases, leaving 9 bases between them. Germline V gene data show CDR1 as SGHRS and CDR2 as YFSETQ. The CDR3 bases are TGCGCCACAAAGGGGGCAGATACGCAGTATTTT. Translation: CATKGADTQYF.

CDR3 sequence: CASSSETPDNSPLHF. Here the CDR3 DNA reads TGTGCCAGCAGCTCCGAGACACCGGACAATTCACCCCTCCACTTT. The chain uses TRBV7-2 and TRBJ1-6; no clear D. Trimming shortened V by 4 bases and J by 7 bases, and 14 bases separated the two germline ends. The CDR3 is made up of 15 amino acids. Germline loops: CDR1 SGHTA, CDR2 FQGNSA.

The gene calls are TRBV10-1 and TRBJ1-4, with unresolved D. V lost 4 bases, J lost 3 bases, and 12 bases lay in between. This CDR3 contains 15 residues. The germline V gene encodes CDR1 WNHNN and CDR2 SYGVQD (reference sequence). In nucleotides, the CDR3 is TGCGCCAGCAGTGCCTCTGTCGGGGCTAATGAAAAACTGTTTTTT. It yields the protein CASSASVGANEKLFF.

The chain couples TRBV9 to TRBJ2-1; the match to TRBD2 covers 7 bases. CDR1 and CDR2 (germline): SGDLS, YYNGEE. V lost 6 bases to trimming and J lost 5 bases; unmatched junction nucleotides: 11. The CDR3 length is 15 residues. Written as DNA, the CDR3 is TGTGCCAGCACCGTCGGGAGCGGGGTCCACAATGAGCAGTTCTTC. Protein sequence: CASTVGSGVHNEQFF.

The rearrangement links TRBV10-2 to TRBJ2-2; 7 bases are shared with TRBD2. V lost 7 bases and J lost 5; bases outside the gene matches: 10. Germline loops: CDR1 WSHSY, CDR2 SAAADI. CDR3 length: 15 residues. The CDR3 spells CASISRGSSTGELFF. As DNA, the CDR3 is TGCGCCAGCATATCCCGCGGGAGCTCGACCGGGGAGCTGTTTTTT.

The chain carries TRBV6-5 and TRBJ2-3, with D possibly matching TRBD2 (5 bases). Germline assignment: CDR1 MNHEY and CDR2 SVGAGI. The length of the CDR3 is 13 residues. The ends were cut back, 4 bases at V and 4 bases at J, with 9 bases in the middle. CDR3 nucleotides: TGTGCCAGCAGTTTCGGGGTTCCAGATACGCAGTATTTT. Translated: CASSFGVPDTQYF.

The chain couples TRBV5-8 to TRBJ1-4, with D perhaps matching TRBD1 (5 bases). Germline values: CDR1 SGHTS, CDR2 YDEGEE. Trimming shortened V by 0 bases and J by 3 bases, and 9 bases separated the two germline ends. This CDR3 has 15 residues. CDR3 residues: CASSLVRQSNEKLFF. The DNA for the CDR3 is TGTGCCAGCAGCTTGGTTCGACAGTCTAATGAAAAACTGTTTTTT.